The T cell receptor (beta chain) described here comes from a study of T cell repertoires in cytomegalovirus infection. Turning to the study itself: Matching HLA type, along with CMV infection, was indicated by public TCR beta signatures. Study-level findings and limits: Summed frequency of public TCR beta families distinguished CMV carriers with the relevant HLA. Across the ex vivo response, the dominant clonotypes were HLA-C-restricted CMV-specific TCR beta clonotypes.

This CDR3 is built from 14 residues. The V and J ends lost 4 bases and 7 bases respectively, with 16 bases between them. Germline CDR1 is SGHTA and CDR2 is FQGNSA. The sample holds many counts of this clonotype. Its antigen is unidentified. Each CDR3 protein is one row after TCRdb ran MiXCR on the reads. The repertoire holds around 130,000 distinct CDR3 sequences, with 7% to 10% as singletons. Sequencing input: PBMCs. The chain employs TRBV7-2 and TRBJ1-1, with D tentatively TRBD1 (5 bases). The receptor comes from a human donor in good health (CMV status not recorded). Some clones in this sample may be carry-over from other donors' samples. The CDR3 region has the DNA TGTGCCAGCAGCTCGCTCAGGGACCAGATTGAAGCTTTCTTT. Translating gives CASSSLRDQIEAFF.